Included here is one TCR beta chain sequence, with context. Here immunoSEQ multiplex PCR was the method, and the copy in TCRdb shows in-frame clones only, minus some. The profile shows about 76,000 clones, 83% of them singletons. The sample originates from a study of cytotoxic CD8 clonotypes in ibrutinib-treated CLL. Trimming stripped 1 base from V and 9 bases from J, with 13 bases between. Germline V gene sequence: CDR1 MGHRA, CDR2 YSYEKL. CDR3 length equals 14 residues. This TCR was sampled from a human donor with chronic lymphocytic leukemia. This material consisted of PBMCs, taken after 24 months of ibrutinib treatment. The chain links TRBV4-1 to TRBJ2-1; D is ambiguous. The CDR3 DNA sequence: TGCGCCAGCAGCCAAGCCGACCTAGTCACTGAGCAGTTCTTC. As protein: CASSQADLVTEQFF.